This TCR beta chain was profiled in a study of T-cell memory formation after mild COVID-19. General study results and limits: Clones that contracted clustered mainly in CM and EM if CD4+ and in EMRA if CD8+.

This clonotype occurred a few times. The antigen is not known. The V gene's germline CDR1 is DFQATT and CDR2 SNEGSKA (reference sequence). Trimming shortened V by 3 bases and J by 4 bases, and 9 bases separated the two germline ends. This CDR3 has 12 residues. TCRdb reprocessed the 5' RACE reads via MiXCR and lists one record per CDR3 protein. The sample lists about 57,000 distinct CDR3 sequences, over 9% occurring once. This receptor was taken from a man in his late teens or twenties who had mild COVID-19 (a few samples of this study predate the infection). Cell type and time point are not known. The chain uses TRBV20-1 and TRBJ2-5; no clear D. The sample comprised PBMCs or a T cell subset sorted from them (not recorded which). The CDR3 sequence is CSASPRRETQYF. In nucleotides, the CDR3 is TGCAGTGCTAGTCCGAGGAGAGAGACCCAGTACTTC.